Listed here are 9 T cell receptor beta chains from one sample, sequenced in a study of monozygotic twins with inflammatory bowel disease. From the 5' RACE reads, TCRdb lists one entry per CDR3 protein and no DNA. Its listing shows approximately 120,000 distinct CDR3 sequences. Sequenced: blood. Source of these receptors: a human donor with ulcerative colitis or Crohn's disease, or a healthy co-twin of an affected twin (not recorded which).

The genes are TRBV7-8 and TRBJ2-5. CDR3 size: 13 residues. In germline, CDR1 is SGHVS, CDR2 FQNEAQ. CDR3 sequence: CASSSGRQETQYF.

The gene calls are TRBV14 and TRBJ2-2; TCRdb gives TRBD1 as the D gene, but with no DNA this cannot be confirmed. The germline V gene has CDR1 SGHDN and CDR2 FVKESK. The CDR3 extends over 16 amino acids. CDR3 protein: CASSQGQGANTGELFF.

The J gene is TRBJ1-5, the V gene TRBV28; TCRdb outputs TRBD1, but without DNA this stays unchecked. CDR1 is MDHEN and CDR2 is SYDVKM in the germline V gene. The CDR3 covers 15 residues. This chain's CDR3 is CASSLPGTRVGPQHF. Looking up the rest from reference TRBV28 and TRBJ1-5 gives the full variable domain: DVKVTQSSRYLVKRTGEKVFLECVQDMDHENMFWYRQDPGLGLRLIYFSYDVKMKEKGDIPEGYSVSREKKERFSLILESASTNQTSMYLCASSLPGTRVGPQHFGDGTRLSIL.

This chain uses TRBV12-3 or TRBV12-4 with TRBJ2-5; the D gene TCRdb calls, TRBD1, cannot be checked with no DNA. The CDR3 has 15 amino acids. Here the CDR3 reads CASSPTGTQQETQYF.

This rearrangement joins TRBV18 to TRBJ1-2; TCRdb designates TRBD1, a call that cannot be tested without DNA. From germline, CDR1 is KGHSH and CDR2 LQKENI. The CDR3 extends over 14 amino acids. This CDR3 reads CASSPPSGSYGYTF.

V gene TRBV28 combines with J gene TRBJ2-1; TCRdb returns TRBD2, unconfirmable since there is no DNA. Germline CDR1 reads MDHEN; CDR2 reads SYDVKM. The CDR3 extends over 17 amino acids. CDR3 protein: CASSSPLAALPWNEQFF.

The chain recombines TRBV18 with TRBJ1-1. Germline V gene lookup returns CDR1 KGHSH and CDR2 LQKENI. The CDR3 is 13 amino acids. CDR3 loop: CASSPPQPTEAFF.

The chain links TRBV5-1 to TRBJ2-4; TCRdb picks TRBD1, but there is no DNA to check that call. The CDR3 sequence is 15 residues long. CDR1 is SGHRS, CDR2 YFSETQ, per germline. The CDR3 here is CASSSPFLAGNIQYF.

This sequence joins TRBV28 and TRBJ2-3; TCRdb names TRBD2, which stays unverified in the absence of DNA. This CDR3 has 15 amino acids. In germline, CDR1 is MDHEN, CDR2 SYDVKM. The CDR3 here is CASSLGLVGTDTQYF.